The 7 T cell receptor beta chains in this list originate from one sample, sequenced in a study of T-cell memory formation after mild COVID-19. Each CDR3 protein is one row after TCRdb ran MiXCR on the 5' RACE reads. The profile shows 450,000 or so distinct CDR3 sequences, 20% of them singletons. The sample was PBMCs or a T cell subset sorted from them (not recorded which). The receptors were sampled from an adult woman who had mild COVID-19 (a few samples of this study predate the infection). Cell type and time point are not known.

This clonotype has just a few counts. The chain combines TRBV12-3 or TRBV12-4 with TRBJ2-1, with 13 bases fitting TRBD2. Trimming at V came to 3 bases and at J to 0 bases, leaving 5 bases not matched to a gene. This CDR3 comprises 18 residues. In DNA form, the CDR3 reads TGTGCCAGCAGTTTCGGGGGACTAGCGGGATACTCCTACAATGAGCAGTTCTTC. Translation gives CASSFGGLAGYSYNEQFF.

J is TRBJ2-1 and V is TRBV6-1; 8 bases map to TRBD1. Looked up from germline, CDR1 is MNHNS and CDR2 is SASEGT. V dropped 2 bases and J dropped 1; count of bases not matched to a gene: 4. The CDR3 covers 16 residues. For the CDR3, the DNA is TGTGCCAGCAGTGAAACTGGACAGGGTTCCTACAATGAGCAGTTCTTC. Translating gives CASSETGQGSYNEQFF.

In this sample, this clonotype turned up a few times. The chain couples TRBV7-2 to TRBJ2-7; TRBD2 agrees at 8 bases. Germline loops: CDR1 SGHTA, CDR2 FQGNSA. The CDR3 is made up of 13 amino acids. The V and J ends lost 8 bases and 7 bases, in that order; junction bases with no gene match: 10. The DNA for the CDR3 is TGTGCCAGCGGATCCCGGGCGGGGGGTGAGCAGTACTTC. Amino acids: CASGSRAGGEQYF.

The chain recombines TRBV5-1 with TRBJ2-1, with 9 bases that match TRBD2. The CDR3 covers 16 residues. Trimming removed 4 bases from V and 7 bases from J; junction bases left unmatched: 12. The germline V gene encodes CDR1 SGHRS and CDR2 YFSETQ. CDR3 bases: TGCGCCAGCAGCCGCCGGGTAGCGGGAGTCCCAAATGAGCAGTTCTTC. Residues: CASSRRVAGVPNEQFF.

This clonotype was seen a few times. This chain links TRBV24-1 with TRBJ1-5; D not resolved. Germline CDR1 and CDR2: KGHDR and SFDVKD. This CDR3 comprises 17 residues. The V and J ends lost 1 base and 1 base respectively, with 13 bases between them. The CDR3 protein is CATSDFYSYASNQPQHF. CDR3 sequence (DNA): TGTGCCACCAGTGATTTCTACAGTTATGCGAGCAATCAGCCCCAGCATTTT.

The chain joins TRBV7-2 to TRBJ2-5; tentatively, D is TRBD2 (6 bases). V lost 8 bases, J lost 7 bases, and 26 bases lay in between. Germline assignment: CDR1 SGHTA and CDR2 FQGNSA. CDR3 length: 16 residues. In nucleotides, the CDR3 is TGTGCCAGCTCACCAGTAACGGGGGAAAAGCGCGGGACCCAGTACTTC. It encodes CASSPVTGEKRGTQYF.

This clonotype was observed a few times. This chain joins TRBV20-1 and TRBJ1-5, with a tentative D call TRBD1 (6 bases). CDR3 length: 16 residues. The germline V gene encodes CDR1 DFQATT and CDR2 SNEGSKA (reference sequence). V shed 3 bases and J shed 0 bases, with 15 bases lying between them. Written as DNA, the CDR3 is TGCAGTGCTAGGGACAGCGGAGTCTATAGCAATCAGCCCCAGCATTTT. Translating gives CSARDSGVYSNQPQHF.